One sample yielded the 28 T cell receptor beta chains listed below, sequenced in a study of blood T cell repertoires in COVID-19. The method was immunoSEQ multiplex PCR; TCRdb's version includes in-frame clones alone and lacks a portion of them. Among 95,000 to 100,000 clones listed, 90% to 95% were seen once. Sequenced input: peripheral blood. These receptors originate from a man in his fifties with acute or convalescent COVID-19.

V is TRBV5-4 and J is TRBJ2-1, with 9 positions matching TRBD2. Germline assignment: CDR1 SGHNT and CDR2 YYREEE (reference sequence). Unmatched junction bases numbered 10, after V lost 3 bases and J lost 6 bases. This CDR3 spans 16 amino acids. Written as DNA, the CDR3 is TGTGCCAGCAGCTCAAAAGCGGGGGGAAGGGTCAATGAGCAGTTCTTC. Amino acid sequence: CASSSKAGGRVNEQFF.

This clone occurred once. CDR3 sequence: CASSSKETQYF. In nucleotides, the CDR3 is TGCGCCAGCAGCTCCAAAGAGACCCAGTACTTC. The J gene is TRBJ2-5, the V gene TRBV5-1; D not resolved. The CDR3 extends over 11 amino acids. V was trimmed by 3 bases and J by 3 bases, leaving 3 bases between them. Germline V lookup: CDR1 SGHRS, CDR2 YFSETQ.

The chain recombines TRBV19 with TRBJ1-5, with a possible D match to TRBD1 (5 bases). Trimming cost V 1 base and J 6 bases, with 13 bases left between them. The CDR3 has 15 amino acids. Per the germline V gene, CDR1 is LNHDA and CDR2 is SQIVND (reference sequence). The CDR3 region is CASSIGRGSGQPQHF. The CDR3 DNA is TGTGCCAGTAGTATAGGTCGGGGGTCGGGTCAGCCCCAGCATTTT.

This chain uses TRBV4-2 with TRBJ1-4, with a weak D call TRBD1 (5 bases). The CDR3 covers 17 residues. The germline V gene encodes CDR1 LGHNA and CDR2 YNFKEQ. V lost 2 bases and J lost 3, with 16 bases in between. The CDR3 DNA is TGTGCCAGCAGCCAAAACCTCCGGGCCAGGGCTAATGAAAAACTGTTTTTT. This sequence encodes CASSQNLRARANEKLFF.

This clone was seen a handful of times. The CDR3 DNA follows: TGTGCCAGTAGCCCTGCGGGTTTTGAGACCCAGTACTTC. Its translation: CASSPAGFETQYF. The chain couples TRBV19 to TRBJ2-5, with D maybe TRBD2 (5 bases). Trimming removed 6 bases at V and 5 bases at J, with 13 bases between. The CDR3 totals 13 residues. Germline V CDR1 and CDR2: LNHDA, SQIVND (reference sequence).

The V gene is TRBV11-2, the J gene TRBJ1-1; D remains unclear. Trimming left V 3 bases short and J 8 bases short, with 7 bases between. The CDR3 covers 11 residues. Germline V gene sequence: CDR1 SGHAT, CDR2 FQNNGV. DNA of the CDR3: TGTGCCAGCAGCTTCAACTCCGAAGCTTTCTTT. Its translation: CASSFNSEAFF.

The chain recombines TRBV6-4 with TRBJ1-2, with D perhaps matching TRBD1 (6 bases). V gave up 6 bases and J gave up 2 bases, with 13 bases separating them. Per the germline V gene, CDR1 is MRHNA and CDR2 is SNTAGT. CDR3 size: 14 residues. DNA for the CDR3: TGTGCCAGCAGCGCGGACAGAGCGAACTATGGCTACACCTTC. Translating it yields CASSADRANYGYTF.

The chain links TRBV6-5 to TRBJ1-1; the match to TRBD1 covers 10 bases. CDR3 length: 15 residues. Germline values: CDR1 MNHEY, CDR2 SVGAGI. Trimming removed 6 bases from V and 1 base from J; junction bases left unmatched: 5. As DNA, the CDR3 is TGTGCCAGCAGGGACAGGGGGTGGGGGAACACTGAAGCTTTCTTT. Amino acid sequence: CASRDRGWGNTEAFF.

The count of this clone is one. Here the CDR3 reads CASSSLTGLGEQYF. CDR3 sequence (DNA): TGTGCCAGCAGTTCCTTAACAGGGTTAGGCGAGCAGTACTTC. This chain joins TRBV5-4 and TRBJ2-7; D perhaps matches TRBD1 (6 bases). V lost 5 bases and J lost 6, with 18 bases in between. The CDR3 contains 14 residues. In germline, CDR1 is SGHNT, CDR2 YYREEE (reference sequence).

The chain uses TRBV28 and TRBJ1-2, with D possibly TRBD1 on 5 matching bases. Germline V lookup: CDR1 MDHEN, CDR2 SYDVKM. Trimming removed 8 bases at V and 8 bases at J, with 9 bases between. The CDR3 is 10 residues long. This chain's CDR3 is CASRRGGYTF. CDR3 bases: TGTGCCAGCCGCCGGGGGGGCTACACCTTC.

This clone was counted once. The chain combines TRBV3-1 (or the pseudogene TRBV3-2) with TRBJ2-3; D possibly corresponds to TRBD2 (7 bases). This CDR3 has 17 amino acids. The ends were cut back, 3 bases at V and 4 bases at J, with 20 bases in the middle. Looked up from germline, CDR1 is LGHDT and CDR2 is YNNKEL (reference sequence). The CDR3 bases are TGTGCCAGCAGCCACCGGTTTAACGCGGGGGCCTCAGATACGCAGTATTTT. Residues: CASSHRFNAGASDTQYF.

This chain connects TRBV14 to TRBJ2-7; D perhaps matches TRBD2 (6 bases). V lost 3 bases to trimming and J lost 2 bases, with 20 bases between them. The CDR3 is 17 amino acids. Germline V lookup: CDR1 SGHDN, CDR2 FVKESK. This chain's CDR3 is CASSQGLLAFKTYEQYF. The CDR3 DNA follows: TGTGCCAGCAGCCAGGGACTTCTGGCATTCAAAACCTACGAGCAGTACTTC.

This chain connects TRBV19 to TRBJ1-6; D is unresolved. CDR1 LNHDA and CDR2 SQIVND come from the germline V gene (reference sequence). The CDR3 sequence is 15 residues long. The V gene lost 2 bases and the J gene lost 13 bases, with 18 bases spanning the gap. CDR3 coding DNA: TGTGCCAGTAGTATACAGGTCAAGGCCTTGATGCCCCTCCACTTT. This encodes CASSIQVKALMPLHF.

V gene TRBV7-9 combines with J gene TRBJ1-1; TRBD1 agrees at 8 bases. Germline trimming cut 5 bases from V and 2 bases from J; bases unmatched to any gene: 4. The CDR3 consists of 14 residues. CDR1 is SEHNR, CDR2 FQNEAQ, per germline (reference sequence). Here the CDR3 DNA reads TGTGCCAGCAGCCTCGGACAGGGAAACACTGAAGCTTTCTTT. Residues: CASSLGQGNTEAFF.

J is TRBJ2-2 and V is TRBV7-9, with 8 bases fitting TRBD1. Unmatched junction bases numbered 8, after V lost 7 bases and J lost 4 bases. The CDR3 has 15 residues. Germline CDR1 SEHNR, CDR2 FQNEAQ (reference sequence). CDR3 nucleotides: TGTGCCAGCACCCTGGACAGGGTACCCACCGGGGAGCTGTTTTTT. It specifies CASTLDRVPTGELFF.

The chain uses TRBV19 and TRBJ1-1, with D perhaps TRBD1 (5 bases). Germline values: CDR1 LNHDA, CDR2 SQIVND (reference sequence). This CDR3 has 14 amino acids. V lost 7 bases and J lost 3, with 15 bases in between. CDR3 sequence: CASNLGGGYTEAFF. The CDR3 nucleotides read TGTGCCAGTAACCTGGGGGGTGGATACACTGAAGCTTTCTTT.

This clone was found once. The rearrangement links TRBV5-1 to TRBJ2-5, with 14 nucleotides matching TRBD2. The trim removed 4 bases at V and 1 base at J, leaving 0 bases unmatched. This CDR3 comprises 15 residues. The V gene's germline CDR1 is SGHRS and CDR2 YFSETQ. The CDR3 region is CASSGTSGGQETQYF. CDR3 sequence (DNA): TGCGCCAGCAGCGGGACTAGCGGGGGCCAAGAGACCCAGTACTTC. The full variable domain, completed using reference TRBV5-1 and TRBJ2-5, is KAGVTQTPRYLIKTRGQQVTLSCSPISGHRSVSWYQQTPGQGLQFLFEYFSETQRNKGNFPGRFSGRQFSNSRSEMNVSTLELGDSALYLCASSGTSGGQETQYFGPGTRLLVL.

The chain joins TRBV5-1 to TRBJ2-7; 9 bases agree with TRBD2. Per germline, CDR1 SGHRS and CDR2 YFSETQ. Losses at the gene ends were 3 bases for V and 0 bases for J; bases not matched to a gene: 7. The CDR3 runs 16 residues. In nucleotides, the CDR3 is TGCGCCAGCAGCTCCGGACTAGCGCCGGGCTCCTACGAGCAGTACTTC. Translated: CASSSGLAPGSYEQYF.

This chain links TRBV4-3 with TRBJ2-2, with 8 bases aligning to TRBD1. This CDR3 has 15 amino acids. V gave up 1 base and J gave up 5 bases; unmatched junction bases: 3. The germline V gene encodes CDR1 LGHNA and CDR2 YSLEER. The CDR3 loop reads CASSQGQGPTGELFF. In DNA, the CDR3 is TGCGCCAGCAGCCAAGGACAGGGGCCGACCGGGGAGCTGTTTTTT.

The rearrangement joins TRBV4-2 to TRBJ1-5, with D perhaps matching TRBD1 (6 bases). CDR3 length: 16 residues. Trimming pared 1 base from V and 6 bases from J, leaving 16 bases between. Germline V gene lookup returns CDR1 LGHNA and CDR2 YNFKEQ. CDR3 protein: CASSQGNRVNSQPQHF. The CDR3 DNA reads TGTGCCAGCAGCCAAGGAAACAGGGTTAATAGTCAGCCCCAGCATTTT.

The chain couples TRBV12-3 or TRBV12-4 to TRBJ2-7; the D gene is possibly TRBD2 (6 bases). Deletions cut 4 bases from V and 2 bases from J, with 9 bases between. This CDR3 has 13 amino acids. In DNA form, the CDR3 reads TGTGCCAGCAGTTCCGGGACTCCCTACGAGCAGTACTTC. Its protein is CASSSGTPYEQYF.

The V gene is TRBV6-5, the J gene TRBJ2-5, with D possibly matching TRBD1 (6 bases). V lost 2 bases, J lost 1 base, and 11 bases lay in between. The CDR3 extends over 15 amino acids. Germline loops: CDR1 MNHEY, CDR2 SVGAGI. The CDR3: CASSYLGHPQETQYF. The CDR3 coding sequence is TGTGCCAGCAGTTACCTGGGACACCCCCAAGAGACCCAGTACTTC.

The chain carries TRBV19 and TRBJ1-5, with D possibly being TRBD1 (5 bases). Germline V CDR1 and CDR2: LNHDA, SQIVND (reference sequence). V lost 6 bases and J 1 base, leaving 13 bases between the germline ends. The CDR3 is 15 residues long. CDR3 nucleotide sequence: TGTGCCAGTAGGGCAGGGACTGGAAGCAATCAGCCCCAGCATTTT. Amino acid sequence: CASRAGTGSNQPQHF.

The gene calls are TRBV23-1 and TRBJ2-7; D unresolved. TRBV23-1 is known as an ORF, though its function is uncertain. CDR3 length: 14 residues. V was cut by 4 bases and J by 2 bases, with 12 bases left in between. CDR3 amino acids: CASSLERSAYEQYF. CDR3 coding DNA: TGCGCCAGCAGTCTAGAAAGATCGGCCTACGAGCAGTACTTC.

The chain links TRBV7-2 to TRBJ1-2, with D tentatively TRBD1 (5 bases). Trimming cost V 2 bases and J 6 bases, with 7 bases left between them. CDR1 SGHTA and CDR2 FQGNSA come from the germline V gene. The CDR3 consists of 12 residues. This CDR3 reads CASSLSGNGYTF. In nucleotides, the CDR3 is TGTGCCAGCAGCTTATCAGGGAATGGCTACACCTTC.

This clone was picked up a small number of times. The chain joins TRBV2 to TRBJ2-1, with 10 bases lining up with TRBD2. The CDR3 is 14 amino acids. The ends lost 8 bases at V and 1 base at J; junction bases unmatched: 2. Per germline, CDR1 SNHLY and CDR2 FYNNEI. The CDR3 here is CASVTSGSYNEQFF. The CDR3 region has the DNA TGTGCCAGCGTGACTAGCGGGTCCTACAATGAGCAGTTCTTC.

This chain connects TRBV10-2 to TRBJ2-2; no firm D call. V lost 0 bases to trimming and J lost 4 bases, with 12 bases between them. The CDR3 is made up of 16 amino acids. Germline CDR1 reads WSHSY; CDR2 reads SAAADI. The CDR3 DNA reads TGCGCCAGCAGTGAGTCCAGAGGCAGCTTCACCGGGGAGCTGTTTTTT. Translated, it gives CASSESRGSFTGELFF.

The rearrangement links TRBV11-2 to TRBJ2-7, with D tentatively TRBD1 (6 bases). CDR1 is SGHAT and CDR2 is FQNNGV in the germline V gene. The CDR3 has 13 amino acids. Trimming pared 5 bases from V and 1 base from J, leaving 9 bases between. The CDR3 nucleotides read TGTGCCAGCAGCCGTGGACAGTCCTACGAGCAGTACTTC. This gives the protein CASSRGQSYEQYF. Supplemented by reference TRBV11-2 and TRBJ2-7, the full variable domain reads EAGVAQSPRYKIIEKRQSVAFWCNPISGHATLYWYQQILGQGPKLLIQFQNNGVVDDSQLPKDRFSAERLKGVDSTLKIQPAKLEDSAVYLCASSRGQSYEQYFGPGTRLTVT.